This T cell receptor (beta chain) was observed in a study of T cell repertoires in cytomegalovirus infection. A single record per CDR3 protein comes from TCRdb applying MiXCR to the reads. The table has around 740,000 distinct CDR3 sequences, less than 40% seen once. This clonotype was seen a few times. The germline V gene encodes CDR1 SGHVS and CDR2 FQNEAQ. The V and J ends lost 4 bases and 0 bases, in that order; junction bases with no gene match: 12. The CDR3 length is 18 residues. The rearrangement joins TRBV7-8 to TRBJ1-5; 7 bases fit TRBD1. The sequence derives from a human donor in good health (CMV status not recorded). Some clones in this sample may be carry-over from other donors' samples. The sample was PBMCs. CDR3 DNA sequence: TGTGCCAGCAGCTCGAACCCGGTAGACAGGGTTAGCAATCAGCCCCAGCATTTT. This codes for CASSSNPVDRVSNQPQHF.